A single sample gave rise to the 7 T cell receptor beta chains below, sequenced in a study of regulatory T cells in long-lasting Graves disease. Investigators prepared the TCR beta libraries by applying iRepertoire HTBI primers and Arm-PCR of CDR3 regions. Each CDR3 protein gets one entry after TCRdb re-called the multiplex PCR reads with MiXCR. The sample yields a few hundred thousand distinct CDR3 sequences, about 17% seen once. The time point was: newly diagnosed GD, antithyroid drugs for less than 3 months. After RNA was extracted from PBMCs, the TCR library was made from it. The sample also formed part of further work on T cells in Graves' hyperthyroidism and ophthalmopathy.

The input for sequencing was peripheral blood mononuclear cells (PBMCs), taken at new diagnosis, from a patient treated with antithyroid drugs. The origin of the receptors is a woman under 30 with Graves disease.

Ten or more counts support this clonotype. The chain has TRBV30 and TRBJ1-1; 7 positions agree with TRBD1. Germline CDR1 and CDR2: GTSNPN and SVGIG (reference sequence). V lost 5 bases and J lost 4; bases outside the gene matches: 10. CDR3 length equals 14 residues. The DNA of the CDR3 is TGTGCCTGGTGTAGACAGGGCTCCGGCACTGAAGCTTTCTTT. This translates into CAWCRQGSGTEAFF.

The V call is TRBV20-1, the J call TRBJ2-5; TRBD2 might be the D (7 bases). The CDR3 length is 13 residues. The V gene's germline CDR1 is DFQATT and CDR2 SNEGSKA (reference sequence). The V end was cut by 6 bases, the J end by 5 bases, with 16 bases between. The CDR3 coding sequence is TGCAGTGCCGACGGGGGGCGGGCGGAGACCCAGTACTTC. This gives the protein CSADGGRAETQYF.

This clonotype was detected many times. CDR3 DNA: TGCGCCAGCAGCTTGGGGGGGGCATCAGATACGCAGTATTTT. This encodes CASSLGGASDTQYF. The chain joins TRBV5-1 to TRBJ2-3; D may correspond to TRBD1 or TRBD2 (6 bases each). CDR1 is SGHRS and CDR2 is YFSETQ in the germline V gene. Trimming removed 0 bases at V and 4 bases at J, with 9 bases between. There are 14 residues in the CDR3.

Notes on this clonotype: One base away lies a much larger clone, so this may be a sequencing read error. The rearrangement links TRBV6-2 or TRBV6-3 to TRBJ1-6; D unresolved. This CDR3 is 15 amino acids long. Trimming shortened V by 5 bases and J by 7 bases, and 15 bases separated the two germline ends. Germline lookup yields CDR1 MNHEY and CDR2 SVGEGT. The CDR3, as DNA: TGTGCCAGCAGTGAGAGGCCGAGGAACAATTCACCCCTCCACTTT. This gives the protein CASSERPRNNSPLHF.

The gene calls are TRBV11-2 and TRBJ2-2, with 8 bases that match TRBD1. Per germline, CDR1 SGHAT and CDR2 FQNNGV. The CDR3 totals 16 residues. V was pared by 4 bases and J by 1 base, with 5 bases of the junction left unmatched. CDR3 sequence reads: CASSSYRGENTGELFF. The CDR3 nucleotides are TGTGCCAGCAGCTCATACAGGGGGGAGAACACCGGGGAGCTGTTTTTT.

This clonotype was counted many times. This rearrangement joins TRBV11-2 to TRBJ1-3; D is unresolved. In germline, CDR1 is SGHAT, CDR2 FQNNGV. Trimming took off 0 bases at V and 5 bases at J, with 8 bases between the two ends. The CDR3 is made up of 14 amino acids. CDR3 in amino acids: CASSLDLGRNTIYF. In DNA, the CDR3 is TGTGCCAGCAGCTTAGATCTTGGACGAAACACCATATATTTT.

Regarding this clonotype: A far larger clone is one nucleotide away, so this likely arose from a read error. The chain recombines TRBV20-1 with TRBJ2-3, with D possibly being TRBD1 or TRBD2 (5 bases each). The J call may be mistaken, given a closer DNA end match to TRBJ2-5. The CDR3 contains 14 residues. The germline CDR1 and CDR2 sequences are DFQATT and SNEGSKA (reference sequence). The CDR3 bases are TGCAGTGCTAGGGGGTCTGGGGCGTCGGAGGCCCAGTACTTC. Translating gives CSARGSGASEAQYF.